What follows are 8 T cell receptor beta chains derived from one specimen sequenced in a study of T-cell reconstitution after alpha-beta-depleted transplantation in children. A TCRbeta library incorporating unique molecular identifiers was prepared. TCRdb ran MiXCR on the PCR reads and lists one entry per CDR3 protein. The sample lists 150,000 to 250,000 distinct CDR3 sequences; 13% to 15% were seen once. The sample in question was PBMCs from the stem cell graft donor, obtained from the stem cell graft. These receptors were obtained from a human donor who donated a stem cell graft to a child with acute lymphoblastic leukemia.

This clonotype came up many times. The V gene is TRBV6-5, the J gene TRBJ1-1, with D tentatively TRBD1 (5 bases). Trimming took off 0 bases at V and 3 bases at J, with 11 bases between the two ends. This CDR3 is built from 15 residues. CDR1 MNHEY and CDR2 SVGAGI come from the germline V gene. The CDR3 protein is CASSYSEGSYTEAFF. CDR3 sequence (DNA): TGTGCCAGCAGTTACTCGGAGGGGTCGTACACTGAAGCTTTCTTT.

This clonotype was counted many times. V and J are TRBV5-1 and TRBJ2-3, with D hard to call. The ends were cut back, 0 bases at V and 12 bases at J, with 11 bases in the middle. The CDR3 runs 12 residues. The germline CDR1 and CDR2 sequences are SGHRS and YFSETQ. The CDR3 coding sequence is TGCGCCAGCAGCTTGGTCGTTTCAGAACAGTATTTT. This encodes CASSLVVSEQYF.

The rearrangement uses TRBV10-3 and TRBJ1-2; D remains ambiguous. CDR3 length equals 15 residues. Germline V gene data show CDR1 as ENHRY and CDR2 as SYGVKD. Trimming left V 0 bases short and J 5 bases short, with 13 bases between. CDR3 DNA: TGTGCCATCAGTGAGTCGATCTCCAAATCTTATGGCTACACCTTC. Its translation: CAISESISKSYGYTF.

This clonotype was picked up many times. The chain uses TRBV5-1 and TRBJ2-1; the match to TRBD2 covers 10 bases. The germline gives CDR1 SGHRS, CDR2 YFSETQ. The trim removed 2 bases at V and 7 bases at J, leaving 9 bases unmatched. The CDR3 totals 16 residues. Here the CDR3 DNA reads TGCGCCAGCAGCTTCATTCTAGCGGGAGAGGGTAATGAGCAGTTCTTC. This sequence encodes CASSFILAGEGNEQFF.

Regarding this clonotype: A much more abundant neighbour one base away suggests this may be a read error. The V gene is TRBV4-1, the J gene TRBJ2-7; 7 bases are shared with TRBD2. The CDR3 totals 15 residues. Germline V gene lookup returns CDR1 MGHRA and CDR2 YSYEKL. Here the CDR3 DNA reads TGCGCCAGCACCCAAGGCGGGAGAAACGGGTACGAGCAGTACTTC. Translating gives CASTQGGRNGYEQYF.

Many counts were recorded for this clonotype. The CDR3 coding sequence is TGTGCCAGCAGCTTGAGCGGGAGGTACAATGAGCAGTTCTTC. It specifies CASSLSGRYNEQFF. The chain carries TRBV11-3 and TRBJ2-1, with 9 nucleotides matching TRBD2. There are 14 residues in the CDR3. Germline CDR1 reads SGHNT; CDR2 reads YENEEA. The junction had 1 base not matched to a gene; V was cut back by 3 bases and J by 4 bases. The entire variable domain, with the rest obtained from reference TRBV11-3 and TRBJ2-1, is as follows: EAGVVQSPRYKIIEKKQPVAFWCNPISGHNTLYWYLQNLGQGPELLIRYENEEAVDDSQLPKDRFSAERLKGVDSTLKIQPAELGDSAVYLCASSLSGRYNEQFFGPGTRLTVL.

This clonotype was seen ten or more times. This chain links TRBV7-6 with TRBJ1-5, with TRBD1 as a possible D gene (6 bases). Germline values: CDR1 SGHVS, CDR2 FNYEAQ. The CDR3 extends over 15 amino acids. The V end was cut by 0 bases, the J end by 6 bases, with 12 bases between. Written as DNA, the CDR3 is TGTGCCAGCAGCTTAGCGGGGCAGGGGAGTCAGCCCCAGCATTTT. This encodes CASSLAGQGSQPQHF. The full variable domain, rest sourced from reference TRBV7-6 and TRBJ1-5, is GAGVSQSPRYKVTKRGQDVALRCDPISGHVSLYWYRQALGQGPEFLTYFNYEAQQDKSGLPNDRFSAERPEGSISTLTIQRTEQRDSAMYRCASSLAGQGSQPQHFGDGTRLSIL.

In this sample, this clonotype turned up many times. The junction differs from germline at one of its ends, possibly a read error. The chain uses TRBV20-1 and TRBJ1-1; D is possibly TRBD1 (5 bases). Germline V gene data show CDR1 as DFQATT and CDR2 as SNEGSKA (reference sequence). The CDR3 is 15 residues long. CDR3 region: CSARDGRDPNSEAFF. The CDR3 DNA sequence: TGCAGTGCTAGAGATGGGCGGGACCCAAACAGTGAAGCTTTCTTT.